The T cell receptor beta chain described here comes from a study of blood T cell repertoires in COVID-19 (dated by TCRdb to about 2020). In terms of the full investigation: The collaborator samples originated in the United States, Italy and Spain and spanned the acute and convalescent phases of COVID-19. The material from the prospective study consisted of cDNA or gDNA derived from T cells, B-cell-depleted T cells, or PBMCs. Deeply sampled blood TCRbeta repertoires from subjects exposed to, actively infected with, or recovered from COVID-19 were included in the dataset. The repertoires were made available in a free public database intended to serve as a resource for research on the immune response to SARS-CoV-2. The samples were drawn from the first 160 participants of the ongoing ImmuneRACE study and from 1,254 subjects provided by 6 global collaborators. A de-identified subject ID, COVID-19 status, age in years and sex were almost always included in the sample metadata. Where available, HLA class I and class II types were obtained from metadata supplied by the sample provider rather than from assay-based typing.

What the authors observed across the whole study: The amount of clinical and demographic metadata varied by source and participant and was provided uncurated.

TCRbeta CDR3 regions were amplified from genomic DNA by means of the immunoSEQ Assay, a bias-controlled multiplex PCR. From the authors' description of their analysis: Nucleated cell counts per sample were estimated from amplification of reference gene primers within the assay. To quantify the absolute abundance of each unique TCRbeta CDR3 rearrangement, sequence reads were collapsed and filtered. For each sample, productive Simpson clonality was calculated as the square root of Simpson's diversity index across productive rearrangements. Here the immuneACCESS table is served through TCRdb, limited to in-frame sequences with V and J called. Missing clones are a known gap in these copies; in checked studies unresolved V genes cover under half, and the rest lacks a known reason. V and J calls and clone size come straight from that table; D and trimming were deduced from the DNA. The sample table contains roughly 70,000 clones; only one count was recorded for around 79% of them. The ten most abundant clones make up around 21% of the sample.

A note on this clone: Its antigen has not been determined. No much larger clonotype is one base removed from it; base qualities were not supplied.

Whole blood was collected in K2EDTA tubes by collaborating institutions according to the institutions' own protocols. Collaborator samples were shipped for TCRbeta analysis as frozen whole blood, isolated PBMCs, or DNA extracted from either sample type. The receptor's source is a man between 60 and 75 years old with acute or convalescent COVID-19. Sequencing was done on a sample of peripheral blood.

CDR3 region: CASSFGLGGLGETQYF. The bases are TGTGCCAGCAGCTTCGGCCTAGGGGGCCTAGGAGAGACCCAGTACTTC. This sequence uses TRBV7-6 and TRBJ2-5, with 7 central nucleotides matching TRBD1. From V the trimming removes 3 bases and from J it removes 4 bases, while the gene matches leave 11 bases of the junction unaccounted for. CDR1 and CDR2 are read off the germline V gene as SGHVS and FNYEAQ. The CDR3, from cysteine to phenylalanine, totals 16 residues. Of the read, only the CDR3 DNA is kept; its 48 bases are in frame from base 1.